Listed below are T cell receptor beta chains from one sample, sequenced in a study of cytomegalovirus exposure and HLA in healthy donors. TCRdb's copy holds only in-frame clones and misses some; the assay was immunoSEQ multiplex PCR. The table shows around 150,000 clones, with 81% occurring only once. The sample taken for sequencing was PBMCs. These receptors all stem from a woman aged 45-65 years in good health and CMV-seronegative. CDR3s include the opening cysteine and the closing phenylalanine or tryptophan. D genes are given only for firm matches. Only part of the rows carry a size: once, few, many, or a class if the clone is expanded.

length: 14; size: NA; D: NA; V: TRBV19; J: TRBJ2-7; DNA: TGTGCCAGTAGTATCGTGGGCAGCTCCTACGAGCAGTACTTC; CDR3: CASSIVGSSYEQYF
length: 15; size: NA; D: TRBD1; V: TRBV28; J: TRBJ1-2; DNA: TGTGCCAGCAGCCTAGGACAGGGGCTCCTATATGGCTACACCTTC; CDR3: CASSLGQGLLYGYTF
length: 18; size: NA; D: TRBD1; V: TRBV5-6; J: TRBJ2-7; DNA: TGTGCCAGCAGCTTCTCTGGGGACCCTCAGGGGGCGCGGGACGAGCAGTACTTC; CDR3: CASSFSGDPQGARDEQYF
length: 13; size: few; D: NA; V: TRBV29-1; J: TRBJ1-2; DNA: TGCAGCGTCCAAGTTCAGGGAACTATGGGCTACACCTTC; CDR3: CSVQVQGTMGYTF
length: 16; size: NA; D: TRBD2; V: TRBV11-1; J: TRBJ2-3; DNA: TGTGCCAGCAGCTCCTGGGCGGGGGGGCGTCAAGATACGCAGTATTTT; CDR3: CASSSWAGGRQDTQYF
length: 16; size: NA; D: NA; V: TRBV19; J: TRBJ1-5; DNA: TGTGCCAGTAGCGAGAAAAGGGGAACCAGCAATCAGCCCCAGCATTTT; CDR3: CASSEKRGTSNQPQHF
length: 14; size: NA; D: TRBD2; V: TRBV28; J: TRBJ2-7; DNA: TGTGCCAGCAGTTCTAGCGGGAGGTACAACGAGCAGTACTTC; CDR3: CASSSSGRYNEQYF
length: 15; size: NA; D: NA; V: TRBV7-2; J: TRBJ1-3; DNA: TGTGCCAGCAGCTCCGGACCGGGGGTCGCGAACACCATATATTTT; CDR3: CASSSGPGVANTIYF
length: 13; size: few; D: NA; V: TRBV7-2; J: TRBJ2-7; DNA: TGTGCCAGCAGCCTCCACTCCCCGGGGGAGCAGTACTTC; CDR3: CASSLHSPGEQYF
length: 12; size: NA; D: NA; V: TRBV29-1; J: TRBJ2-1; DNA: TGCAGCGTTGTCCCACGGTCCGATGAGCAGTTCTTC; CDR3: CSVVPRSDEQFF
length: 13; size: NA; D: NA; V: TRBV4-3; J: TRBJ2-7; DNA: TGCGCCAGCAGCCAAGACCAATACTGGGAGCAGTACTTC; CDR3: CASSQDQYWEQYF
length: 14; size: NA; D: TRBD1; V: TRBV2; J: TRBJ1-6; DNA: TGTGCCAGCAGAGCCGGACAGGGGAATTCACCCCTCCACTTT; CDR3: CASRAGQGNSPLHF
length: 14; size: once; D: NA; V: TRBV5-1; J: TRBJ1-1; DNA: TGCGCCAGCAGCTTGTGGCAAATTAACACTGAAGCTTTCTTT; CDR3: CASSLWQINTEAFF
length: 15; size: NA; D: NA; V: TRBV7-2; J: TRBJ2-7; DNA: TGTGCCAGCAGGGGCAGGGCGTTAGTGGGCTACGAGCAGTACTTC; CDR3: CASRGRALVGYEQYF
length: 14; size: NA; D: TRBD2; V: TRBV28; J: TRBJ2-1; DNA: TGTGCCAGCAGTTTAACTAGCGGCGCCAATGAGCAGTTCTTC; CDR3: CASSLTSGANEQFF
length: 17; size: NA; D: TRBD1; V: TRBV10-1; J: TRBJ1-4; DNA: TGCGCCAGCAGGGCGAACCGCCTGGGACAGCTTAATGAAAAACTGTTTTTT; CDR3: CASRANRLGQLNEKLFF
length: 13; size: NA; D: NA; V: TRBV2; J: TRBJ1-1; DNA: TGTGCCAGCAGCGAGGGGGGAGGGACTGAAGCTTTCTTT; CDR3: CASSEGGGTEAFF
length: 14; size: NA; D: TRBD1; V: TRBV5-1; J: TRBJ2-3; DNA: TGCGCCAGCAGCGCCGGGACAGGGAGTGATACGCAGTATTTT; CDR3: CASSAGTGSDTQYF
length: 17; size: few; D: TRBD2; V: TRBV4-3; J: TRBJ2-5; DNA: TGCGCCAGCAGCCAAGATCGCCTAGCGGGGGGGCGAGAGACCCAGTACTTC; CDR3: CASSQDRLAGGRETQYF
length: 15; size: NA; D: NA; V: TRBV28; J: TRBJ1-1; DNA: TGTGCCAGCAGTTTATCGGTAACAGGGATCACTGAAGCTTTCTTT; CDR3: CASSLSVTGITEAFF
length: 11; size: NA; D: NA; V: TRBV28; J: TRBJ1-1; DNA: TGTGCCAGCAGCAGCGAAGGTAGGGCTTTCTTT; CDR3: CASSSEGRAFF
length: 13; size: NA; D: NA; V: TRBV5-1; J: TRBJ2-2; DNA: TGCGCCAGCAGCAACACAGGGAGCGGGGAGCTGTTTTTT; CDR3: CASSNTGSGELFF
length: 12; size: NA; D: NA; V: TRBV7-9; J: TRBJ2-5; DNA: TGTTCCAGCAGCCTGACGGGGGAGACCCAGTACTTC; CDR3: CSSSLTGETQYF